One TCR beta chain is described in this entry. The data were obtained in a study of cytomegalovirus exposure and HLA in healthy donors. Use of 60 Vbeta and 13 Jbeta primers characterized the PCR. Measured with immunoSEQ multiplex PCR; TCRdb has only the in-frame clones, and not every one. This sample has over 120,000 clones, with roughly 10% found just once. Germline trimming cut 8 bases from V and 7 bases from J; bases unmatched to any gene: 10. Per the germline V gene, CDR1 is GTSNPN and CDR2 is SVGIG (reference sequence). The length of the CDR3 is 13 residues. The clonotype originates from a man aged 45-60 years in good health and CMV-seronegative. Sequencing was done on a sample of PBMCs. This rearrangement joins TRBV30 to TRBJ1-5, with 8 bases fitting TRBD1. This CDR3 reads CAIQGGAGQPQHF. CDR3 bases: TGTGCCATACAGGGGGGGGCGGGACAGCCCCAGCATTTT.